This TCR beta chain emerged from a study of control samples from healthy donors and cancer patients. TCRdb's copy holds only in-frame clones and misses some; the assay was immunoSEQ multiplex PCR. This sample has around 30,000 clones; roughly 91% occur once, and the top ten carry about an eighth. The length of the CDR3 is 11 residues. V lost 4 bases and J lost 7; bases outside the gene matches: 1. Per germline, CDR1 SQVTM and CDR2 ANQGSEA. Input material: PBMCs. This sequence joins TRBV29-1 and TRBJ1-1; the match to TRBD1 covers 9 bases. The sequence was obtained from a man aged 50 to 59 with lung cancer. The CDR3 sequence: CSVGQGGEAFF. The CDR3 nucleotides are TGCAGCGTTGGACAGGGGGGTGAAGCTTTCTTT. The full variable domain, its missing parts supplied by reference TRBV29-1 and TRBJ1-1, is SAVISQKPSRDICQRGTSLTIQCQVDSQVTMMFWYRQQPGQSLTLIATANQGSEATYESGFVIDKFPISRPNLTFSTLTVSNMSPEDSSIYLCSVGQGGEAFFGQGTRLTVV.